The entry below describes one T cell receptor beta chain. Antigen unknown. Only CD45RO-negative cells positively selected for CCR7 counted as naive CD8 cells, so terminally differentiated effector memory CD45RA+ cells were excluded. This entry is derived from a study of shared clonotypes between healthy human individuals. Clones were sequenced by immunoSEQ multiplex PCR, and TCRdb holds only the in-frame ones, with some missing. The sample lists hundreds of thousands of clones; roughly 96% were seen once. Study-wide points: Rarefaction indicated that sorted-subset sequencing remained incomplete although depth was large.

Trimming removed 4 bases at V and 5 bases at J, with 13 bases between. Per germline, CDR1 SGHNT and CDR2 YYREEE (reference sequence). CDR3 length: 13 residues. The J gene is TRBJ2-7, the V gene TRBV5-4; D not certain. The sequence derives from a woman under 40 in good health. The sequenced material came from naive CD8+ T cells sorted from blood. The CDR3 nucleotides read TGTGCCAGCAGCCCCCAATCCCAAGACGAGCAGTACTTC. Translated, it gives CASSPQSQDEQYF.